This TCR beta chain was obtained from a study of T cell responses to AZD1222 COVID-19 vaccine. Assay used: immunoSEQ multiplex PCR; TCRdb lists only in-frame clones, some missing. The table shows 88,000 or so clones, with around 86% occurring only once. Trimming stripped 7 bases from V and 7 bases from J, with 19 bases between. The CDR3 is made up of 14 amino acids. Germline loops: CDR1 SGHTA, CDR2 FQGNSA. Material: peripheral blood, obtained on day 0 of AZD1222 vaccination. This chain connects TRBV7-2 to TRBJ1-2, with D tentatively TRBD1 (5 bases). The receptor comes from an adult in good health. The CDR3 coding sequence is TGTGCCAGCACCCCGTCTCGGGGCCAATTTGGCTACACCTTC. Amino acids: CASTPSRGQFGYTF.